Detailed here is one TCR beta chain. Its antigen is unknown. For unsorted samples, genomic DNA was extracted from roughly 95 million PBMCs. This sample stems from a study of shared clonotypes between healthy human individuals. Study outcomes and limitations: The authors expected sequencing depth to affect clonotype sharing among donors. Donors were few, which limited the genetic and exposure-history diversity represented.

Researchers ran the assay at a deep level. Assay: immunoSEQ multiplex PCR; the TCRdb copy retains only in-frame clones and omits some. The data show 550,000 to 600,000 clones, around 77% seen once. CDR1 is SQVTM, CDR2 ANQGSEA, per germline. V was cut by 4 bases and J by 10 bases, with 17 bases left in between. This CDR3 contains 13 residues. The genes are TRBV29-1 and TRBJ1-5; D unclear. Material: PBMCs. The clonotype originates from a woman in her 40s in good health. Some clones in this sample may be carry-over from other donors' samples. The CDR3 loop is CSVGKAAEGPQHF. CDR3 in DNA: TGCAGCGTTGGTAAGGCGGCGGAGGGCCCCCAGCATTTT.